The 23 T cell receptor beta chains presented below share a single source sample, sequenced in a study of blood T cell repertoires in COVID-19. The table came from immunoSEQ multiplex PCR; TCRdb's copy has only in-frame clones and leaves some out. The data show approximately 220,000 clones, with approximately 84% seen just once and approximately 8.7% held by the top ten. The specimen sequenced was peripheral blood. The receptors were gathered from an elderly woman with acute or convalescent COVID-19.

CDR3 coding DNA: TGTGCCAGCAGTGACCGGGACAGAAGCACAGATACGCAGTATTTT. Translated, it gives CASSDRDRSTDTQYF. The rearrangement links TRBV6-1 to TRBJ2-3; 7 nucleotides match TRBD1. The trim removed 3 bases at V and 0 bases at J, leaving 3 bases unmatched. CDR3 size: 15 residues. The germline V gene has CDR1 MNHNS and CDR2 SASEGT.

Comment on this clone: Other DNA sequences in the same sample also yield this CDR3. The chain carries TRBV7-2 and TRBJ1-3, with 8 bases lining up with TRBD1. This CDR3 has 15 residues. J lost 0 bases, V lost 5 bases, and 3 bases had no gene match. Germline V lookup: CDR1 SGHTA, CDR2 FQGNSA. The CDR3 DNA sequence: TGTGCCAGCAGCCTCGACAGGGGCTCTGGAAACACCATATATTTT. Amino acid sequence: CASSLDRGSGNTIYF.

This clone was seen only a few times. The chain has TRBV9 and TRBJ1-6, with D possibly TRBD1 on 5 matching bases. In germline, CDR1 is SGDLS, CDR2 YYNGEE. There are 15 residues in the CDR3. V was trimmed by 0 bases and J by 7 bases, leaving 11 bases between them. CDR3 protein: CASSVEGLGNSPLHF. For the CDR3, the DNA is TGTGCCAGCAGCGTAGAGGGGCTTGGGAATTCACCCCTCCACTTT.

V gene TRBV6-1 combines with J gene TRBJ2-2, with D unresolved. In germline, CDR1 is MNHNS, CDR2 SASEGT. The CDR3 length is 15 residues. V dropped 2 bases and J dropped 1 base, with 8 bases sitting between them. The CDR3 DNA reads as TGTGCCAGCAGTGAATCGGCAGGGAACACCGGGGAGCTGTTTTTT. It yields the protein CASSESAGNTGELFF.

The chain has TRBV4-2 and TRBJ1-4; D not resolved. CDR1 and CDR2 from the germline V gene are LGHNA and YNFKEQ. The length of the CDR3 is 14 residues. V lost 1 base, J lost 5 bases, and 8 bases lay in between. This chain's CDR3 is CASSQANSNEKLFF. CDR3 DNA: TGTGCCAGCAGCCAAGCGAACTCCAATGAAAAACTGTTTTTT.

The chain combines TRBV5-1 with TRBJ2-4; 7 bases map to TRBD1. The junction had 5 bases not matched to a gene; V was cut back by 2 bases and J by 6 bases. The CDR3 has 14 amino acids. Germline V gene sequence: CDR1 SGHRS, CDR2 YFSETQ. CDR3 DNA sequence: TGCGCCAGCAGCTTACGAACAGGGGCAAACATTCAGTACTTC. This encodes CASSLRTGANIQYF.

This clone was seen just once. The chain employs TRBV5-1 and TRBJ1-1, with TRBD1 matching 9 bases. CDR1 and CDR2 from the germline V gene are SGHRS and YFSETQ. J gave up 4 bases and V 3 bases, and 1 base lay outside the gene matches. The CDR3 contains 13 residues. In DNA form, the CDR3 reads TGCGCCAGCAGCTCGACAGGGGGCACTGAAGCTTTCTTT. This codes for CASSSTGGTEAFF.

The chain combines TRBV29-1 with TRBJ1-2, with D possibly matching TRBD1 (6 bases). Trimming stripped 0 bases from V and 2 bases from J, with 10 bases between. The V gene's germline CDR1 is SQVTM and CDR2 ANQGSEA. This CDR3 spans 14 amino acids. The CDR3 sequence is CSVEDRTANYGYTF. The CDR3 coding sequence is TGCAGCGTTGAAGATAGGACAGCGAACTATGGCTACACCTTC.

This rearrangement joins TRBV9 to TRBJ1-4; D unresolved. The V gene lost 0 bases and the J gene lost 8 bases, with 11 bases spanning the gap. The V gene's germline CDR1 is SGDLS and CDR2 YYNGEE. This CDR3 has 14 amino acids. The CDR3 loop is CASSVGNTGEKLFF. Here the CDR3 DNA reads TGTGCCAGCAGCGTAGGTAACACGGGAGAAAAACTGTTTTTT.

CDR3 sequence: CASSEDSINQPQHF. The CDR3 nucleotides are TGTGCCAGCAGTGAAGACAGCATAAATCAGCCCCAGCATTTT. The chain is built from TRBV2 and TRBJ1-5; unclear D gene. Germline CDR1 is SNHLY and CDR2 is FYNNEI. The CDR3 runs 14 residues. The V and J ends lost 1 base and 4 bases respectively, with 8 bases between them. Full variable domain (rest looked up from reference TRBV2 and TRBJ1-5): EPEVTQTPSHQVTQMGQEVILRCVPISNHLYFYWYRQILGQKVEFLVSFYNNEISEKSEIFDDQFSVERPDGSNFTLKIRSTKLEDSAMYFCASSEDSINQPQHFGDGTRLSIL.

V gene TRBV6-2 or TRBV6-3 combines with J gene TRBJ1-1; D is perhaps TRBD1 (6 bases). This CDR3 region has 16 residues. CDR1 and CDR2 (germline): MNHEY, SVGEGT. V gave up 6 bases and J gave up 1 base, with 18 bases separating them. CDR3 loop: CASSHGQRFSNTEAFF. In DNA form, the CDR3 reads TGTGCCAGCAGCCATGGACAGAGGTTTTCGAACACTGAAGCTTTCTTT.

The CDR3 DNA reads as TGCGCCAGCAGCAACGGAGGGGCAACTAATGAAAAACTGTTTTTT. This codes for CASSNGGATNEKLFF. The rearrangement uses TRBV5-1 and TRBJ1-4; weak D call: TRBD1 (5 bases). The germline CDR1 and CDR2 sequences are SGHRS and YFSETQ. The V end was cut by 4 bases, the J end by 0 bases, with 10 bases between. The CDR3 has 15 residues.

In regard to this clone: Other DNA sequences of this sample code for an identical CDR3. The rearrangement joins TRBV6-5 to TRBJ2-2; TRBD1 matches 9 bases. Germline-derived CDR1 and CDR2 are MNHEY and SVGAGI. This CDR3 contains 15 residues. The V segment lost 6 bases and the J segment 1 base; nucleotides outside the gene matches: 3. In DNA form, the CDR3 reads TGTGCCAGCAGGCCGGGACAGGGGAACACCGGGGAGCTGTTTTTT. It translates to CASRPGQGNTGELFF.

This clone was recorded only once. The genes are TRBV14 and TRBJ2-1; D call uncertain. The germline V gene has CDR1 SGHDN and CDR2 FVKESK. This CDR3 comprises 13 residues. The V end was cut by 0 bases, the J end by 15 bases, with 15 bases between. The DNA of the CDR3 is TGTGCCAGCAGCCAAGATCAAGTCGGTCCACGGTTCTTC. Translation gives CASSQDQVGPRFF.

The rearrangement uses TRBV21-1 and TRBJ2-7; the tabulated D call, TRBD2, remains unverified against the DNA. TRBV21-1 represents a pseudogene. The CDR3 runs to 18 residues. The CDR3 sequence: CASSKGEGMDQNSYEQYF. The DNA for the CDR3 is TGTGCCAGCAGCAAAGGGGAGGGGATGGACCAAAACTCCTACGAGCAGTACTTC.

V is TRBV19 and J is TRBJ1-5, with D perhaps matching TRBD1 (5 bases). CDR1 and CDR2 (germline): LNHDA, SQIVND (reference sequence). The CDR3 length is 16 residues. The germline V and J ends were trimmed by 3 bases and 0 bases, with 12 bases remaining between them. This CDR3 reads CASSITGGYSNQPQHF. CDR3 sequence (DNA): TGTGCCAGTAGTATTACAGGCGGATATAGCAATCAGCCCCAGCATTTT.

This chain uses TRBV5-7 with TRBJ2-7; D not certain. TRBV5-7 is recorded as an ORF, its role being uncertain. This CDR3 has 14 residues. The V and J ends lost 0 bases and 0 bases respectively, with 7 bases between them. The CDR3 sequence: CASSLAQVSYEQYF. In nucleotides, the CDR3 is TGTGCCAGCAGCTTGGCTCAGGTCTCCTACGAGCAGTACTTC.

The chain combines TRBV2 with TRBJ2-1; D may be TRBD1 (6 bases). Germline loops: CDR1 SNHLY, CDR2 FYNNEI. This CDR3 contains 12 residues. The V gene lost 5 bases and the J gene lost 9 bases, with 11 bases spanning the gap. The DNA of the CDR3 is TGTGCCAGCAGTCCCCAGGGGAGTGAGCAGTTCTTC. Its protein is CASSPQGSEQFF.

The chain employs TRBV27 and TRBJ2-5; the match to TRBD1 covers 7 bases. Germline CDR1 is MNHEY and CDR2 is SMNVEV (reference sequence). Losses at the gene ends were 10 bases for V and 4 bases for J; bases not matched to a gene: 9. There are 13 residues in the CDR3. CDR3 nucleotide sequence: TGTGCCACCGGAAGGACAGGCCGAGAGACCCAGTACTTC. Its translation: CATGRTGRETQYF.

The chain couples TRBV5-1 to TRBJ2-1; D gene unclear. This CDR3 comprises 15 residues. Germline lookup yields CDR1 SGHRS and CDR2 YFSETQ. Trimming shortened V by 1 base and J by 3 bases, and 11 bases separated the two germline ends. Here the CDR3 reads CASSLSNLFYNEQFF. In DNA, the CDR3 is TGCGCCAGCAGCTTGTCTAACTTGTTCTACAATGAGCAGTTCTTC.

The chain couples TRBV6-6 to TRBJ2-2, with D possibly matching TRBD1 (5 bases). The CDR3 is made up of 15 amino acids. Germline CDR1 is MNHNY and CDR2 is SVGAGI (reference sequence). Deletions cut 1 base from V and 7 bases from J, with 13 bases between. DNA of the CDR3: TGTGCCAGCAGTTACTGGACAATGTCGGTCGGGGAGCTGTTTTTT. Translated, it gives CASSYWTMSVGELFF.

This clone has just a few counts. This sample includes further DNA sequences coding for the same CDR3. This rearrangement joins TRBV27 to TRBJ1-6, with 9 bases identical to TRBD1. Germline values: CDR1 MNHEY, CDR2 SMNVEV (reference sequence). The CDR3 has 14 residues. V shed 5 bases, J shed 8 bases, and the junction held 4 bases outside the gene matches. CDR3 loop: CASSTGTGYSPLHF. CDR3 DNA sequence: TGTGCCAGCAGTACCGGGACAGGGTATTCACCCCTCCACTTT.

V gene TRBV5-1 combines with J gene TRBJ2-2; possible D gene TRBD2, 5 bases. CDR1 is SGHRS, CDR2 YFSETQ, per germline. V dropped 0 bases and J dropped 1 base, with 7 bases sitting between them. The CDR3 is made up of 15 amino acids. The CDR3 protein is CASSLAGKNTGELFF. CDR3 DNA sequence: TGCGCCAGCAGCTTGGCGGGGAAGAACACCGGGGAGCTGTTTTTT.